This T cell receptor beta chain was identified in a study of shared clonotypes between healthy human individuals. Broader study findings: Across a handful of donors, naive CD4 shared around 5.4%, naive CD8 more than 3%, memory CD4 roughly 2.1%, memory CD8 around 0.42%.

This table comes from immunoSEQ multiplex PCR, and its TCRdb copy is limited to in-frame clones, with some not included. Here the sample spans more than 1 million clones, around 78% being singletons. Points on this clone: Its antigen is as yet unknown.

V lost 6 bases to trimming and J lost 3 bases; unmatched junction nucleotides: 4. Germline CDR1 and CDR2: MNHEY and SVGAGI. CDR3 length: 13 residues. The clonotype comes from a man aged 18 to 29 in good health. Some clones in this sample may be carry-over from other donors' samples. The gene calls are TRBV6-5 and TRBJ1-2; 7 bases align to TRBD1. The specimen was memory CD4+ T cells from PBMCs. The subset is: CD45RA-negative fraction. DNA for the CDR3: TGTGCCAGCAGGGTGGGACAGTACTATGGCTACACCTTC. Translating it yields CASRVGQYYGYTF.